These 10 T cell receptor beta chains came from one sample sequenced in a study of T cells expressing NK-cell markers. Reanalyzing the 5' RACE reads, TCRdb keeps one entry per CDR3 protein, without DNA. The data include about 170,000 distinct CDR3 sequences; the top ten clones carry around 20%. Sample: blood T cells: a sorted CD56 or NKG2C T cell subset, CD4+ or CD8+ T cells, or bulk PBMC T cells (not recorded which). The receptors were gathered from a man aged 18 to 69 in good health.

This CDR3 reads CASSLSGVSPLHF. This chain links TRBV27 with TRBJ1-6; TCRdb names TRBD1, which stays unverified in the absence of DNA. This CDR3 contains 13 residues. CDR1 and CDR2 (germline): MNHEY, SMNVEV (reference sequence).

V usage is TRBV7-9 and J usage is TRBJ2-1; TCRdb outputs TRBD1, but without DNA this stays unchecked. The CDR3 totals 15 residues. Germline V gives CDR1 SEHNR, CDR2 FQNEAQ (reference sequence). CDR3 region: CASSLAGQGKIEQFF.

This chain connects TRBV21-1 to TRBJ2-7; the D gene TCRdb calls, TRBD1, cannot be checked with no DNA. TRBV21-1 is shown as a pseudogene. The CDR3 covers 18 residues. This CDR3 is CASRIDGSGDRCSYEQYF.

This chain connects TRBV11-3 to TRBJ2-2; TCRdb's assignment of TRBD2 cannot be checked, as there is no DNA. Germline V CDR1 and CDR2: SGHNT, YENEEA. This CDR3 comprises 17 residues. The CDR3 sequence is CASSLDLGTSRTGELFF.

The V and J genes are TRBV27 and TRBJ2-7; the D gene TCRdb calls, TRBD1, cannot be checked with no DNA. Germline loops: CDR1 MNHEY, CDR2 SMNVEV (reference sequence). The CDR3 consists of 16 residues. CDR3 protein: CASSPRQGWSSYEQYF.

The chain joins TRBV2 to TRBJ2-7; TCRdb reports TRBD2, a call that lacks DNA to check it against. CDR3 size: 15 residues. The germline V gene has CDR1 SNHLY and CDR2 FYNNEI. The CDR3 loop is CASTNPGLESHEQYF.

The V call is TRBV6-5, the J call TRBJ1-1; the D call from TCRdb, TRBD1, cannot be confirmed without DNA. The V gene's germline CDR1 is MNHEY and CDR2 SVGAGI. The CDR3 runs 15 residues. Here the CDR3 reads CASSYLPQQGAEAFF.

The rearrangement uses TRBV2 and TRBJ2-1; TCRdb returns TRBD2, unconfirmable since there is no DNA. The CDR3 is made up of 15 amino acids. Germline V gives CDR1 SNHLY, CDR2 FYNNEI. The chain's CDR3 is CASSDGGAGYNEQFF.

The chain has TRBV5-4 and TRBJ2-1; TCRdb calls TRBD2, which cannot be checked without DNA. This CDR3 has 14 residues. The germline V gene encodes CDR1 SGHNT and CDR2 YYREEE (reference sequence). The CDR3: CASSSGLAGDEQFF.

The V and J genes are TRBV20-1 and TRBJ2-1; no DNA is available, so the TRBD1 call from TCRdb remains unchecked. CDR1 and CDR2 (germline): DFQATT, SNEGSKA (reference sequence). The CDR3 totals 12 residues. CDR3 protein: CSASKVRGEQFF.